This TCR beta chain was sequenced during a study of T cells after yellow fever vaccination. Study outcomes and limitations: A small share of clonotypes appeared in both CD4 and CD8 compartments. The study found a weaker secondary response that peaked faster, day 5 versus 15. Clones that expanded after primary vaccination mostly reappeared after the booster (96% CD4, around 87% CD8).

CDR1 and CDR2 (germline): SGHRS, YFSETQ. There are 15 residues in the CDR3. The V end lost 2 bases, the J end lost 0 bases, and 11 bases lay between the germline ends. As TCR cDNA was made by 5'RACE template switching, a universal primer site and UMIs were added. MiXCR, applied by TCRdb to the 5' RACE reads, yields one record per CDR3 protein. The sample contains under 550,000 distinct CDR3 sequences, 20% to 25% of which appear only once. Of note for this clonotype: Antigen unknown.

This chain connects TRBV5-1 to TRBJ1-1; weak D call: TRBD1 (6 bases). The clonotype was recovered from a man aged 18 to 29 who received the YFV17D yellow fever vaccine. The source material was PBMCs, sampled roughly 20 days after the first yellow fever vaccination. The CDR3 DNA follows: TGCGCCAGCAGCTTAGGGGGTACTATGAACACTGAAGCTTTCTTT. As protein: CASSLGGTMNTEAFF.